This T cell receptor beta chain originates from a study of cytomegalovirus exposure and HLA in healthy donors. Trimming stripped 3 bases from V and 0 bases from J, with 12 bases between. The germline CDR1 and CDR2 sequences are SGHTA and FQGNSA. This CDR3 is 15 amino acids long. Produced via immunoSEQ multiplex PCR; TCRdb's table is partial and in-frame only. This sample has tens of thousands of clones, with more than 85% found just once. The sequencing input was PBMCs. The source is a woman in her 30s in good health and CMV-seronegative. The chain combines TRBV7-2 with TRBJ2-7; a possible D gene is TRBD2 (7 bases). CDR3 sequence reads: CASSFAGASSYEQYF. The CDR3 DNA follows: TGTGCCAGCAGCTTCGCGGGGGCCAGCTCCTACGAGCAGTACTTC. Full variable domain (remainder filled in from reference TRBV7-2 and TRBJ2-7): GAGVSQSPSNKVTEKGKDVELRCDPISGHTALYWYRQSLGQGLEFLIYFQGNSAPDKSGLPSDRFSAERTGGSVSTLTIQRTQQEDSAVYLCASSFAGASSYEQYFGPGTRLTVT.